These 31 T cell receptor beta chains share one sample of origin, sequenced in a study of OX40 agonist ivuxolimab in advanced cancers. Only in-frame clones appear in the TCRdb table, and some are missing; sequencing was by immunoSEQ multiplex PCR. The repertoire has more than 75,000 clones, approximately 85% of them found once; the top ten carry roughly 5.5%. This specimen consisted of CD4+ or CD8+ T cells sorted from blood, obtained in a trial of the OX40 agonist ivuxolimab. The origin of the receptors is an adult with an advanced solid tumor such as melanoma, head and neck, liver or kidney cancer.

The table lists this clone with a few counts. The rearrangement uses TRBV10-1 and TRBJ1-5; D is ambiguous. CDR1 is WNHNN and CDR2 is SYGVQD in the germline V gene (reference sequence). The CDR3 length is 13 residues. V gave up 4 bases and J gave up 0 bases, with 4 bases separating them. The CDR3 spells CASSAYSNQPQHF. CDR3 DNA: TGCGCCAGCAGTGCCTATAGCAATCAGCCCCAGCATTTT.

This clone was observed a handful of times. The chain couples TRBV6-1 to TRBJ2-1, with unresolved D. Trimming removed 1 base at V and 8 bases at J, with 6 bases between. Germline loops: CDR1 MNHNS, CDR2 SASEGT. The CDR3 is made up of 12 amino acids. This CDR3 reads CASSEEGYEQFF. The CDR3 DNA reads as TGTGCCAGCAGTGAAGAGGGTTATGAGCAGTTCTTC.

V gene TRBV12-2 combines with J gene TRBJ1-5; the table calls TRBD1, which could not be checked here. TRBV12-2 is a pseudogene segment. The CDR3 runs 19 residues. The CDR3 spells CASRSRTGYGGGSNQPQHF. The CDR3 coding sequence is TGTGCAAGTCGCTCGAGGACAGGGTACGGCGGTGGGAGCAATCAGCCCCAGCATTTT.

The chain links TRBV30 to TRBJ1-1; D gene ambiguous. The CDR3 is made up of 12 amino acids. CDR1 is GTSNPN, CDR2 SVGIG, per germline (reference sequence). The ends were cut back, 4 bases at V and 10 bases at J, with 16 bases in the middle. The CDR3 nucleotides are TGTGCCTGGACCCGTCCCGGGCGAGGAGCTTTCTTT. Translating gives CAWTRPGRGAFF.

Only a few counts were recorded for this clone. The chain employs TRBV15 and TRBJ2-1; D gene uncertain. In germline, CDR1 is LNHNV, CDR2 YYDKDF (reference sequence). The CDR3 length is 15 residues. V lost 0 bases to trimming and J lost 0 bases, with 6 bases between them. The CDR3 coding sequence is TGTGCCACCAGCAGAGACAGGCTCTCCTACAATGAGCAGTTCTTC. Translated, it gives CATSRDRLSYNEQFF. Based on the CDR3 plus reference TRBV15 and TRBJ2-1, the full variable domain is DAMVIQNPRYQVTQFGKPVTLSCSQTLNHNVMYWYQQKSSQAPKLLFHYYDKDFNNEADTPDNFQSRRPNTSFCFLDIRSPGLGDTAMYLCATSRDRLSYNEQFFGPGTRLTVL.

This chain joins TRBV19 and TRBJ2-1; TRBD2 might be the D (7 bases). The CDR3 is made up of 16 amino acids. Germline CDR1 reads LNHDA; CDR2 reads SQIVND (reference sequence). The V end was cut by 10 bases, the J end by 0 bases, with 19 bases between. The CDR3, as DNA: TGTGCCACTGTTGACTCGGGGGGCGTCTCCTACAATGAGCAGTTCTTC. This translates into CATVDSGGVSYNEQFF.

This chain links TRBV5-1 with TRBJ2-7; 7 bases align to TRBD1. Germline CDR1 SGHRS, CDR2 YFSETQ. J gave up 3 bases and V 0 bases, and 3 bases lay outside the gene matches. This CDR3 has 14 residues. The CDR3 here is CASSLEAGGYEQYF. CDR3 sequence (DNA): TGCGCCAGCAGCTTGGAAGCAGGGGGCTACGAGCAGTACTTC.

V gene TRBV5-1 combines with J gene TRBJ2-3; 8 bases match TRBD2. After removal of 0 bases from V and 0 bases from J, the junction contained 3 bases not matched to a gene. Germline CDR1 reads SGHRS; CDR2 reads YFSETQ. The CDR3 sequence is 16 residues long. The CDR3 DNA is TGCGCCAGCAGCTTGGTCGCTAGCGGGAGCACAGATACGCAGTATTTT. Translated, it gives CASSLVASGSTDTQYF.

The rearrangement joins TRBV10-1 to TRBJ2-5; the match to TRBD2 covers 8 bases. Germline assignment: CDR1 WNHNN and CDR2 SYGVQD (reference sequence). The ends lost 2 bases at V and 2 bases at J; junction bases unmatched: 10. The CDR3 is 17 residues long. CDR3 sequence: CASSEAPAGEVQETQYF. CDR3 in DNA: TGCGCCAGCAGTGAGGCCCCAGCGGGAGAGGTGCAAGAGACCCAGTACTTC.

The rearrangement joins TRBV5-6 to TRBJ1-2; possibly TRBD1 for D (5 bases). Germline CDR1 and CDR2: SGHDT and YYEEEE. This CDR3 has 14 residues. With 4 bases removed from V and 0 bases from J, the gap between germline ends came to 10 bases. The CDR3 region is CASSAIGANYGYTF. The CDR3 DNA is TGTGCCAGCAGCGCCATAGGGGCTAACTATGGCTACACCTTC. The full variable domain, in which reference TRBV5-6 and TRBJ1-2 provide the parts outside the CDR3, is DAGVTQSPTHLIKTRGQQVTLRCSPKSGHDTVSWYQQALGQGPQFIFQYYEEEERQRGNFPDRFSGHQFPNYSSELNVNALLLGDSALYLCASSAIGANYGYTFGSGTRLTVV.

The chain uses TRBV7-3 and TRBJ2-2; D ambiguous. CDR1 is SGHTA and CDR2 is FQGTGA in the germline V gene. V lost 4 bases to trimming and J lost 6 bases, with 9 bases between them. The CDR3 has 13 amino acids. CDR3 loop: CASSYRPAGELFF. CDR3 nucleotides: TGTGCCAGCAGCTATAGGCCAGCCGGGGAGCTGTTTTTT.

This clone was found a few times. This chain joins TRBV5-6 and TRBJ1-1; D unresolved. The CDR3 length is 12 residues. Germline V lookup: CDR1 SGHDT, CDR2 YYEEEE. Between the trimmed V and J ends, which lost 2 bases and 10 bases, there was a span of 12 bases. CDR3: CASSFPAGGAFF. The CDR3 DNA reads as TGTGCCAGCAGCTTTCCGGCGGGAGGAGCTTTCTTT.

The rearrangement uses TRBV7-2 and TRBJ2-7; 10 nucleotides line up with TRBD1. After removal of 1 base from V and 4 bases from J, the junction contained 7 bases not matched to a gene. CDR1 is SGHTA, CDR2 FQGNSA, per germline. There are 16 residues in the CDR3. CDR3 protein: CASSLVSTGGTYEQYF. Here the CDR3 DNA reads TGTGCCAGCAGCTTAGTTTCGACAGGGGGCACGTACGAGCAGTACTTC.

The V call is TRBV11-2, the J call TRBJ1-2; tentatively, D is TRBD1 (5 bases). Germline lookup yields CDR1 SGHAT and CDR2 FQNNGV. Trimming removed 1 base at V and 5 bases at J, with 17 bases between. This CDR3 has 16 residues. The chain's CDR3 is CASSLGLGGRTYGYTF. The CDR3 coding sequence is TGTGCCAGCAGCTTAGGTCTCGGGGGACGGACGTATGGCTACACCTTC.

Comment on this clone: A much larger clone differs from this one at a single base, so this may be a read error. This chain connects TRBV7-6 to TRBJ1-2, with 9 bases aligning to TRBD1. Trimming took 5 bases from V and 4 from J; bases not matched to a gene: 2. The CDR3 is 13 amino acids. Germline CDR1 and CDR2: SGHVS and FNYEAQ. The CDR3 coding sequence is TGTGCCAGCAGCCCGACAGGGGGCTATGGCTACACCTTC. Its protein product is CASSPTGGYGYTF. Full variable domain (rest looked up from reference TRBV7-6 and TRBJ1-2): GAGVSQSPRYKVTKRGQDVALRCDPISGHVSLYWYRQALGQGPEFLTYFNYEAQQDKSGLPNDRFSAERPEGSISTLTIQRTEQRDSAMYRCASSPTGGYGYTFGSGTRLTVV.

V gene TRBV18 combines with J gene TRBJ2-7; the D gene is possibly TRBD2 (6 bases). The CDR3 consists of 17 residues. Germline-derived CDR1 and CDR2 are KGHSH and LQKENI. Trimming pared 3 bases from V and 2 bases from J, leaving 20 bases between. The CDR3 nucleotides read TGTGCCAGCTCACCTGGTTTTGGAGGGGCCATACCCTACGAGCAGTACTTC. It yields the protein CASSPGFGGAIPYEQYF.

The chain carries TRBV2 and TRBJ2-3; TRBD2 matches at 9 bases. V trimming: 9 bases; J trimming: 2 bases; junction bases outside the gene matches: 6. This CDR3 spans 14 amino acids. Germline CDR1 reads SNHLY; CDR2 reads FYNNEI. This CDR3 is CARGVAGATDTQYF. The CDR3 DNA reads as TGTGCCAGAGGGGTAGCGGGAGCCACAGATACGCAGTATTTT.

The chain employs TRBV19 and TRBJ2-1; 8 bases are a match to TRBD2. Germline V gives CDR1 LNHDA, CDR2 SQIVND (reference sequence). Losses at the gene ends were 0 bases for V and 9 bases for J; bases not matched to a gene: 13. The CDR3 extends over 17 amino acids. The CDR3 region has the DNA TGTGCCAGTAGTATAGAGGGGGCCCTCCCCGGGAGGGGTGAGCAGTTCTTC. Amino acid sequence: CASSIEGALPGRGEQFF.

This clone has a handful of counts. The CDR3 reads CASSVGTGGAGHGYTF. The DNA for the CDR3 is TGTGCCAGCAGCGTAGGGACAGGGGGCGCAGGCCATGGCTACACCTTC. V usage is TRBV9 and J usage is TRBJ1-2; 11 positions agree with TRBD1. CDR3 length equals 16 residues. Germline loops: CDR1 SGDLS, CDR2 YYNGEE. The trim removed 0 bases at V and 6 bases at J, leaving 7 bases unmatched.

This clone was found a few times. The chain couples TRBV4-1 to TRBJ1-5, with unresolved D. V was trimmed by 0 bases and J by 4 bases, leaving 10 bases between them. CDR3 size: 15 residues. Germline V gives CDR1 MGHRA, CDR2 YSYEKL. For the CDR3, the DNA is TGCGCCAGCAGCCAAGATCGGTCGGTTAATCAGCCCCAGCATTTT. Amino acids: CASSQDRSVNQPQHF.

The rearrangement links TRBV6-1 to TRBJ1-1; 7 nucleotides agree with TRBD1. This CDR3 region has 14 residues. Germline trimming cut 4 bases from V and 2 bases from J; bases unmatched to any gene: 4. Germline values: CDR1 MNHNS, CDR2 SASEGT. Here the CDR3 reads CASSGDSFNTEAFF. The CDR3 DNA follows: TGTGCCAGCAGTGGGGACAGTTTTAACACTGAAGCTTTCTTT.

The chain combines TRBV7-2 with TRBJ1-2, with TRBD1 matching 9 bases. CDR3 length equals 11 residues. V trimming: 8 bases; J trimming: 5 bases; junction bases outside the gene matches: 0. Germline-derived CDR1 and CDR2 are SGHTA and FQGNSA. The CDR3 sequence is CASGTGYGYTF. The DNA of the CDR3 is TGTGCCAGCGGGACAGGGTATGGCTACACCTTC.

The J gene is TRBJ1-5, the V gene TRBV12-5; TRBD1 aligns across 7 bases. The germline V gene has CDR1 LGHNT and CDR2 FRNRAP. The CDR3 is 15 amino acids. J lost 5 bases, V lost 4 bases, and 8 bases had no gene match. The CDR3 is CASGSTGARDQPQHF. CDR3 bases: TGTGCTAGTGGTTCCACAGGGGCCCGCGATCAGCCCCAGCATTTT.

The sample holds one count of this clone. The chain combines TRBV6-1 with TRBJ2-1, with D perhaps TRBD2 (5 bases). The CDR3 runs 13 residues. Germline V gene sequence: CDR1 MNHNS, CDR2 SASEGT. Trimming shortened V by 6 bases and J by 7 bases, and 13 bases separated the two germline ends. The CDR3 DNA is TGTGCCAGCAGCTTGGACTGGAAAAATGAGCAGTTCTTC. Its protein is CASSLDWKNEQFF.

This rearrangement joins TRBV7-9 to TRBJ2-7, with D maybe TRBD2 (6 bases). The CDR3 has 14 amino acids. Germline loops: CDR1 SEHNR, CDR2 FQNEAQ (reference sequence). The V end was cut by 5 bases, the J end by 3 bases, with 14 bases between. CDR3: CASSQRLDSYEQYF. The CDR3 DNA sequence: TGTGCCAGCAGCCAGCGACTAGACAGCTACGAGCAGTACTTC.

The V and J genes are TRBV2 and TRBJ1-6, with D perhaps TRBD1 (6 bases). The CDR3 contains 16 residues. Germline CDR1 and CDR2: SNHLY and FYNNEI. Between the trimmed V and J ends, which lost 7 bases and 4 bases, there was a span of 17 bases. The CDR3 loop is CASTEGVRRYNSPLHF. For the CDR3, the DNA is TGTGCCAGCACCGAGGGGGTCAGGAGATATAATTCACCCCTCCACTTT.

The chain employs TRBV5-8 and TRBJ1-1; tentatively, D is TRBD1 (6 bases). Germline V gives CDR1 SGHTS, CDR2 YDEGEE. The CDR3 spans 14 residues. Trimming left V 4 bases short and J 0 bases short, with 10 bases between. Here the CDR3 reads CASSLGTLNTEAFF. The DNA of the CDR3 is TGTGCCAGCAGCCTCGGGACATTGAACACTGAAGCTTTCTTT. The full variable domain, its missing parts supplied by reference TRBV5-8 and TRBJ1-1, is EAGVTQSPTHLIKTRGQQATLRCSPISGHTSVYWYQQALGLGLQFLLWYDEGEERNRGNFPPRFSGRQFPNYSSELNVNALELEDSALYLCASSLGTLNTEAFFGQGTRLTVV.

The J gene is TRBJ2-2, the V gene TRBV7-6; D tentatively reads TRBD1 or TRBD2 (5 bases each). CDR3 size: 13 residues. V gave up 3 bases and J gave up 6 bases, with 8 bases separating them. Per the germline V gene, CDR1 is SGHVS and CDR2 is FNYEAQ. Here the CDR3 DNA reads TGTGCCAGCAGCTTGGGGGAAGCCGGGGAGCTGTTTTTT. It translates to CASSLGEAGELFF.

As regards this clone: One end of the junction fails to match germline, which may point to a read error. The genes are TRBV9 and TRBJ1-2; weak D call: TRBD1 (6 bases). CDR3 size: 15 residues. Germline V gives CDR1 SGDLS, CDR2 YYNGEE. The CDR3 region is CASSLSGGGNYGCTF. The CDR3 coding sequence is TGTGCCAGCAGCCTCTCCGGAGGGGGTAACTATGGCTGCACCTTC.

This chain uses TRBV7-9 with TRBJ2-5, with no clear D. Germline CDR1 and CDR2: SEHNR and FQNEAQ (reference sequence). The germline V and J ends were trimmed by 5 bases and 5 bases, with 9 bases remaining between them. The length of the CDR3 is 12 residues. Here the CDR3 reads CASSPELETQYF. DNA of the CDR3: TGTGCCAGCAGCCCAGAATTGGAGACCCAGTACTTC.

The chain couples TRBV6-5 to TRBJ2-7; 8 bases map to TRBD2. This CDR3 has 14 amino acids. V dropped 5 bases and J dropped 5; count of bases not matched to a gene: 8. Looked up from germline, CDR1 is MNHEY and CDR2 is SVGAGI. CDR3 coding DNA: TGTGCCAGCAGTCCACTAGCGGAGTCTGACGAGCAGTACTTC. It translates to CASSPLAESDEQYF.